This entry lists 23 T cell receptor beta chains sequenced from one sample in a study of cytomegalovirus exposure and HLA in healthy donors. The primer mix had 60 Vbeta and 13 Jbeta primers. Measured with immunoSEQ multiplex PCR; TCRdb has only the in-frame clones, and not every one. This table has about 140,000 clones, about 80% appearing once. Sequencing was performed on PBMCs. The origin of the receptors is a man in his forties in good health and CMV-seropositive.

The genes are TRBV30 and TRBJ2-7; tentative D call: TRBD2 (5 bases). The CDR3 consists of 13 residues. Germline V gene lookup returns CDR1 GTSNPN and CDR2 SVGIG (reference sequence). With 2 bases removed from V and 0 bases from J, the gap between germline ends came to 8 bases. In DNA form, the CDR3 reads TGTGCCTGGAGTCGACTAAGCTCCTACGAGCAGTACTTC. Residues: CAWSRLSSYEQYF.

V gene TRBV30 combines with J gene TRBJ2-7; a possible D gene is TRBD1 (5 bases). Trimming stripped 3 bases from V and 4 bases from J, with 13 bases between. Germline V CDR1 and CDR2: GTSNPN, SVGIG (reference sequence). This CDR3 has 13 residues. The CDR3 loop reads CAWSLGQKYEQYF. As DNA, the CDR3 is TGTGCCTGGAGCCTGGGGCAGAAATACGAGCAGTACTTC.

The V call is TRBV7-2, the J call TRBJ1-2; D is unclear. Trimming left V 5 bases short and J 4 bases short, with 17 bases between. The CDR3 runs to 15 residues. Germline CDR1 is SGHTA and CDR2 is FQGNSA. CDR3 nucleotide sequence: TGTGCCAGCAGCGGAGGACGCCGAGGCGGCTATGGCTACACCTTC. Its protein is CASSGGRRGGYGYTF.

The genes are TRBV25-1 and TRBJ2-1, with 9 bases identical to TRBD2. Per germline, CDR1 MGHDK and CDR2 SYGVNS. The CDR3 sequence is 15 residues long. V dropped 4 bases and J dropped 6; count of bases not matched to a gene: 7. The chain's CDR3 is CASSARGGGANEQFF. CDR3 DNA: TGTGCCAGCAGTGCCAGAGGCGGGGGGGCCAATGAGCAGTTCTTC.

This clone was recorded once. The chain is built from TRBV7-9 and TRBJ2-6; D is uncertain. This CDR3 contains 13 residues. Germline V lookup: CDR1 SEHNR, CDR2 FQNEAQ (reference sequence). The V end was cut by 3 bases, the J end by 4 bases, with 4 bases between. CDR3 region: CASSFAGANVLTF. The DNA for the CDR3 is TGTGCCAGCAGCTTCGCGGGGGCCAACGTCCTGACTTTC.

The genes are TRBV6-5 and TRBJ2-7, with D possibly matching TRBD1 (5 bases). Trimming removed 0 bases from V and 2 bases from J, with 14 bases in between. Germline V gives CDR1 MNHEY, CDR2 SVGAGI. This CDR3 region has 16 residues. CDR3 DNA sequence: TGTGCCAGCAGTTACTCGGGGCAGGTAGAGGCCTACGAGCAGTACTTC. Translation gives CASSYSGQVEAYEQYF.

This clone is a singleton in its sample. V usage is TRBV25-1 and J usage is TRBJ2-7; TRBD2 agrees at 7 bases. This CDR3 comprises 14 residues. V lost 7 bases, J lost 3 bases, and 9 bases stayed unmatched. Germline CDR1 is MGHDK and CDR2 is SYGVNS. The chain's CDR3 is CASTPSGPFYEQYF. DNA for the CDR3: TGTGCCAGCACTCCTAGCGGACCCTTCTACGAGCAGTACTTC.

This clone was seen repeatedly, ten times or more. The chain carries TRBV6-5 and TRBJ1-2; no clear D. Trimming took off 2 bases at V and 2 bases at J, with 6 bases between the two ends. The CDR3 sequence is 13 residues long. Germline lookup yields CDR1 MNHEY and CDR2 SVGAGI. CDR3 in amino acids: CASSYGQNYGYTF. The CDR3 nucleotides read TGTGCCAGCAGTTACGGCCAGAACTATGGCTACACCTTC.

The sample holds one count of this clone. The J gene is TRBJ2-7, the V gene TRBV27; D ambiguous. The CDR3 totals 12 residues. Germline CDR1 and CDR2: MNHEY and SMNVEV (reference sequence). V gave up 4 bases and J gave up 0 bases, with 4 bases separating them. The CDR3 is CASSSSSYEQYF. In nucleotides, the CDR3 is TGTGCCAGCAGTTCGAGCTCCTACGAGCAGTACTTC.

This clone was detected only a few times. The genes are TRBV19 and TRBJ1-5; tentatively, D is TRBD1 (5 bases). The CDR3 runs to 14 residues. The germline V gene has CDR1 LNHDA and CDR2 SQIVND (reference sequence). V was pared by 2 bases and J by 6 bases, with 11 bases between. CDR3 DNA sequence: TGTGCCAGTAGTATAAAAGGGGATGGTCAGCCCCAGCATTTT. The encoded protein is CASSIKGDGQPQHF.

This clone occurred many times. The CDR3 bases are TGTGCCACCAGCAGAGATCTGGCACCTCGGGGCGAGCAGTACTTC. It encodes CATSRDLAPRGEQYF. The chain is built from TRBV15 and TRBJ2-7; the D gene is possibly TRBD2 (5 bases). V was shortened by 0 bases and J by 6 bases, with 15 bases between the two germline ends. Germline V gene data show CDR1 as LNHNV and CDR2 as YYDKDF (reference sequence). CDR3 length equals 15 residues.

The V call is TRBV5-1, the J call TRBJ2-6, with 7 bases lining up with TRBD1. The junction had 4 bases not matched to a gene; V was cut back by 0 bases and J by 4 bases. Germline CDR1 SGHRS, CDR2 YFSETQ. CDR3 length: 16 residues. The CDR3 DNA reads as TGCGCCAGCAGCTTGGTGGGGACAGTCGGGGCCAACGTCCTGACTTTC. Translated, it gives CASSLVGTVGANVLTF.

A few counts support this clone. V is TRBV4-1 and J is TRBJ2-1, with D possibly being TRBD2 (7 bases). Deletions cut 4 bases from V and 4 bases from J, with 14 bases between. Germline CDR1 MGHRA, CDR2 YSYEKL. This CDR3 comprises 15 residues. CDR3 loop: CASSLGGGLYNEQFF. The DNA for the CDR3 is TGCGCCAGCAGCCTGGGGGGGGGCCTATACAATGAGCAGTTCTTC.

This rearrangement joins TRBV7-9 to TRBJ1-4; maybe TRBD1 (6 bases). The CDR3 runs 14 residues. Germline CDR1 is SEHNR and CDR2 is FQNEAQ (reference sequence). Between the trimmed V and J ends, which lost 8 bases and 4 bases, there was a span of 14 bases. The CDR3 loop reads CASVRGGGNEKLFF. As DNA, the CDR3 is TGTGCCAGCGTAAGAGGGGGTGGTAATGAAAAACTGTTTTTT.

The chain uses TRBV7-6 and TRBJ2-1, with a weak D call TRBD2 (5 bases). Germline CDR1 and CDR2: SGHVS and FNYEAQ. Between the trimmed V and J ends, which lost 4 bases and 3 bases, there was a span of 10 bases. The CDR3 has 14 amino acids. CDR3 sequence reads: CASSSRAGYNEQFF. CDR3 DNA sequence: TGTGCCAGCAGCTCTCGCGCGGGCTACAATGAGCAGTTCTTC.

The rearrangement joins TRBV27 to TRBJ2-5, with TRBD1 as a possible D gene (5 bases). V lost 7 bases to trimming and J lost 4 bases, with 16 bases between them. Germline CDR1 is MNHEY and CDR2 is SMNVEV (reference sequence). This CDR3 has 14 amino acids. The DNA for the CDR3 is TGTGCCAGCATGGAATGGGGCGCCGGAGAGACCCAGTACTTC. Protein sequence: CASMEWGAGETQYF.

This rearrangement joins TRBV6-1 to TRBJ1-3; D may be TRBD1 (6 bases). Trimming pared 5 bases from V and 8 bases from J, leaving 19 bases between. CDR1 is MNHNS and CDR2 is SASEGT in the germline V gene. This CDR3 is 15 amino acids long. CDR3 coding DNA: TGTGCCAGCAGTCGATTTACAGGGAGTGCAGACACCATATATTTT. It specifies CASSRFTGSADTIYF.

The chain has TRBV13 and TRBJ2-5, with 14 bases that match TRBD2. With 5 bases clipped from V and 9 bases from J, the junction kept 14 bases outside the gene matches. The CDR3 runs to 17 residues. Germline-derived CDR1 and CDR2 are PRHDT and FYEKMQ (reference sequence). The CDR3 loop reads CASSQGGLAGVGQPQYF. The CDR3 nucleotides are TGTGCCAGCAGCCAGGGGGGACTAGCGGGGGTTGGCCAGCCCCAGTACTTC. The full variable domain, completed using reference TRBV13 and TRBJ2-5, is AAGVIQSPRHLIKEKRETATLKCYPIPRHDTVYWYQQGPGQDPQFLISFYEKMQSDKGSIPDRFSAQQFSDYHSELNMSSLELGDSALYFCASSQGGLAGVGQPQYFGPGTRLLVL.

This chain joins TRBV7-9 and TRBJ1-2, with no clear D. CDR3 length equals 12 residues. Germline values: CDR1 SEHNR, CDR2 FQNEAQ (reference sequence). Trimming removed 5 bases at V and 8 bases at J, with 12 bases between. CDR3 sequence: CASSLTEIGYTF. The CDR3 nucleotides read TGTGCCAGCAGCCTGACGGAGATCGGCTACACCTTC.

The chain couples TRBV11-3 to TRBJ2-3; 7 nucleotides line up with TRBD2. Germline V gives CDR1 SGHNT, CDR2 YENEEA. The CDR3 loop spans 17 amino acids. The V gene end was trimmed by 6 bases and the J gene end by 2 bases; junction bases not matched to a gene: 14. The CDR3 sequence: CASRRRGGSTNTDTQYF. CDR3 nucleotide sequence: TGTGCCAGCAGAAGACGCGGGGGTTCTACAAACACAGATACGCAGTATTTT.

This chain connects TRBV7-6 to TRBJ2-1; D is uncertain. CDR1 is SGHVS and CDR2 is FNYEAQ in the germline V gene. V lost 5 bases and J lost 6, with 20 bases in between. The CDR3 covers 16 residues. CDR3 region: CASSPLGRVRSNEQFF. The CDR3 nucleotides are TGTGCCAGCAGCCCCTTAGGTCGGGTCCGGTCCAATGAGCAGTTCTTC.

The J gene is TRBJ1-4, the V gene TRBV7-9; 7 bases fit TRBD1. The CDR3 contains 15 residues. J gave up 2 bases and V 6 bases, and 6 bases lay outside the gene matches. Germline V gene lookup returns CDR1 SEHNR and CDR2 FQNEAQ (reference sequence). The CDR3 region is CASRSDRATNEKLFF. For the CDR3, the DNA is TGTGCCAGCAGAAGCGACAGGGCGACTAATGAAAAACTGTTTTTT. The whole variable domain, filled in from reference TRBV7-9 and TRBJ1-4, reads DTGVSQNPRHKITKRGQNVTFRCDPISEHNRLYWYRQTLGQGPEFLTYFQNEAQLEKSRLLSDRFSAERPKGSFSTLEIQRTEQGDSAMYLCASRSDRATNEKLFFGSGTQLSVL.

This chain connects TRBV7-8 to TRBJ1-4; TRBD1 matches at 11 bases. V trimming: 1 base; J trimming: 7 bases; junction bases outside the gene matches: 8. The germline gives CDR1 SGHVS, CDR2 FQNEAQ. The CDR3 has 17 amino acids. The CDR3 coding sequence is TGTGCCAGCAGCTTAGTTAGGGGACAGGGGGGGGGTGAAAAACTGTTTTTT. The encoded protein is CASSLVRGQGGGEKLFF.